This T cell receptor beta chain was documented in a study of beta chain features in type 1 diabetes. For the study at large: Comparable age, gender and cell yields were observed in patients relative to healthy donors.

Without exception, sorted populations had purity beyond 98%. V was pared by 3 bases and J by 3 bases, with 21 bases between. This CDR3 spans 17 amino acids. Germline CDR1 is SGHDN and CDR2 is FVKESK. The study reverse transcribed the entire isolated RNA, so it sequenced expressed TCRB transcripts. About 3.3 million reads, on average, came from each naive, central memory and regulatory T cell sample. Only in-frame clones appear in the TCRdb table, and some are missing; sequencing was by immunoSEQ multiplex PCR. This table has fewer than 550,000 clones, about an eighth appearing once. Note on this clone: Antigen unknown.

Study-wide findings and caveats: In all four CD4+ subsets, TCRB CDR3 length was significantly, moderately reduced in type 1 diabetes.

This chain links TRBV14 with TRBJ2-7; TRBD1 is a possible D gene (6 bases). The sequence was collected from a woman between 18 and 30 years old in good health. Sequenced: naive CD4+ T cells from blood. The CDR3 region is CASSHSKLRTASYEQYF. CDR3 nucleotides: TGTGCCAGCAGCCACTCAAAACTACGGACAGCAAGCTACGAGCAGTACTTC.